This TCR beta chain was documented in a study of blood T cell repertoires in COVID-19. Source study methods: Cell counts per sample came from amplifying reference gene primers. Using immunoSEQ multiplex PCR, the repertoire was profiled, and TCRdb retains in-frame clones only, with some absent. Clone size and the V and J calls come from that table; the DNA yielded D and trimming. The repertoire consists of hundreds of thousands of clones, with around 85% occurring once and the leading ten covering 2.1%. This clone showed up just once. The material sequenced was peripheral blood. The sequence was obtained from a woman in her 30s who had recovered from COVID-19.

This CDR3 is CAWSKTGQNEKLFF. The CDR3 DNA sequence: TGTGCCTGGAGCAAGACAGGCCAAAATGAAAAACTGTTTTTT. The chain carries TRBV30 and TRBJ1-4, with D possibly TRBD1 on 6 matching bases. This CDR3 is built from 14 residues. V was shortened by 3 bases and J by 5 bases, with 13 bases between the two germline ends. CDR1 is GTSNPN, CDR2 SVGIG, per germline (reference sequence).